This TCR beta chain comes out of a study of cytomegalovirus exposure and HLA in healthy donors (dated by TCRdb to about 2017). Regarding the complete study: According to a later analysis, one platform produced both the 120 validation repertoires and the approximately 660 repertoires of the first cohort. The study combined high-throughput TCR immunosequencing, statistical association of individual TCRs with disease status, and machine learning to predict cytomegalovirus infection status. The study aimed to test whether signatures of past pathogen exposure could be identified by cataloging public T cell receptors. A separate validation cohort of more than 100 different subjects was used in addition to the 666-subject first cohort. The full study reports these points: The classifier was reported to diagnose cytomegalovirus status with high specificity and sensitivity in both the original and validation cohorts. Three of the identified cytomegalovirus-associated TCR beta chains were confirmed in vitro to be specific for cytomegalovirus antigens. Most TCR sequences were observed very rarely across donors, whereas some public TCRs were present in many individuals. It was suggested by the authors that the approach could potentially be generalized to other disease states and immunological phenotypes. The validation cohort had no HLA typing available for a later analysis, so co-occurrence within that cohort was assessed over all 120 or so repertoires. Subsequent analysis determined that TCRs grouped into clusters in the first cohort also showed a tendency toward co-occurrence across the approximately 120 validation repertoires, and approximately 94% of cluster scores exceeded 0. The study listed around 160 TCR beta chains as associated with cytomegalovirus.

The donors belonged to the validation cohort of roughly 120 subjects, which was separate from the approximately 700-subject first cohort. With respect to this clone: Its antigen is currently not known. Base-call qualities are not available, and no considerably larger clone is one nucleotide away.

The method behind the library was the immunoSEQ multiplex PCR assay. In the original analysis: To diagnose cytomegalovirus status from the catalog of TCR beta chain sequences, a statistical classification framework was built. Imported from immuneACCESS, the table was reduced by TCRdb to in-frame sequences with V and J called. These copies leave out some clones; in studies compared against another copy, an unresolved V gene accounts for under half, and the cause of the remainder is not known. That table supplies the V and J calls and clone size; D and trimming were determined from the DNA. This sample gives roughly 240,000 clones in total; approximately 90% of them show up just once. In total, the top ten clones hold less than 3% of the sample. The origin of this receptor is a man between 18 and 29 years old in good health and CMV-seronegative. What was sequenced was PBMCs.

The bases read TGTGCCACCAGCAGAGACAGTTGGTACGAGCAGTACTTC. The resulting protein is CATSRDSWYEQYF. Recombination linked TRBV15 to TRBJ2-7; the D gene is not confidently resolved. For CDR1 and CDR2, the germline V gene (reference sequence) lists LNHNV and YYDKDF. Deletion took 0 bases off V and 4 bases off J, with a span of 7 bases between the germline ends. Inclusive of the bounding cysteine and phenylalanine, the CDR3 is 13 residues long. The sequence is cut down to CDR3 DNA, 39 bases in frame from base 1. Extended through the reference TRBV15 and TRBJ2-7 proteins, this CDR3 yields the full variable domain: DAMVIQNPRYQVTQFGKPVTLSCSQTLNHNVMYWYQQKSSQAPKLLFHYYDKDFNNEADTPDNFQSRRPNTSFCFLDIRSPGLGDTAMYLCATSRDSWYEQYFGPGTRLTVT.